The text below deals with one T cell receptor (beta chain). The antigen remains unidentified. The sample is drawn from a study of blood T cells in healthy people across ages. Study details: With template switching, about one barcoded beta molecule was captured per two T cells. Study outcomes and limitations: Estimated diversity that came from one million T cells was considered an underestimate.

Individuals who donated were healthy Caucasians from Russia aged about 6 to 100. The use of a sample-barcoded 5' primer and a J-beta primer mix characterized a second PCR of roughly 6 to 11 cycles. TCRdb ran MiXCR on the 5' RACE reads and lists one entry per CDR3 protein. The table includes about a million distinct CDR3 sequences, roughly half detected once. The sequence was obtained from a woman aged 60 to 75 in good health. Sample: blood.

The CDR3: CAWSIGQGIGETQYF. CDR3 nucleotides: TGTGCCTGGAGTATCGGACAGGGTATAGGAGAGACCCAGTACTTC. This chain joins TRBV30 and TRBJ2-5; TRBD1 agrees at 8 bases. The V gene end was trimmed by 2 bases and the J gene end by 4 bases; junction bases not matched to a gene: 9. CDR1 and CDR2 from the germline V gene are GTSNPN and SVGIG (reference sequence). The CDR3 is 15 amino acids.